Below, 14 T cell receptor beta chains from the same sample are listed, as sequenced in a study of tumor and adjacent non-tumor tissue in lung cancer. A modified ARM-PCR protocol with three rounds of nested PCR amplified TCRbeta. TCRdb independently ran MiXCR on the multiplex PCR reads; one entry per CDR3 protein. This sample carries 65,000 to 90,000 distinct CDR3 sequences, roughly 80% of them seen once, and the ten largest clones take about an eighth. The template was RNA from unsorted bulk tissue. The specimen was lung tumor tissue. The receptors were gathered from a woman aged 45 to 65 with non-small cell lung cancer.

Regarding this clonotype: A read error may produce the germline difference seen at one junction end. This rearrangement joins TRBV11-2 to TRBJ2-1; D is unclear. Germline CDR1 reads SGHAT; CDR2 reads FQNNGV. This CDR3 is 15 amino acids long. CDR3 sequence reads: CVSSTIGHACNEQFF. In nucleotides, the CDR3 is TGTGTCAGCAGCACCATAGGGCACGCTTGCAATGAGCAGTTCTTC.

Concerning this clonotype itself: The missing conserved phenylalanine or tryptophan at the end of this CDR3 makes a read error likely. The chain links TRBV11-2 to TRBJ2-5, with D possibly being TRBD1 or TRBD2 (6 bases each). The CDR3 contains 15 residues. Germline CDR1 SGHAT, CDR2 FQNNGV. The CDR3 sequence is CAGSLGGNLQETQYL. The CDR3 DNA follows: TGTGCCGGCAGCTTAGGGGGGAATTTACAAGAGACCCAGTACCTC.

Turning to this clonotype: Its ends do not fully match the called genes, so a read error is possible. J is TRBJ1-2 and V is TRBV5-5; D remains ambiguous. CDR3 length equals 15 residues. The germline CDR1 and CDR2 sequences are SGHKS and YYEKEE (reference sequence). The CDR3 protein is CASSLVSIQNYGFTF. For the CDR3, the DNA is TGTGCCAGCAGCTTGGTATCCATTCAGAATTATGGCTTCACATTC.

As regards this clonotype: One base away lies a much larger clone, so this may be a sequencing read error. The J gene is TRBJ1-6, the V gene TRBV7-9; the match to TRBD1 covers 9 bases. Germline values: CDR1 SEHNR, CDR2 FQNEAQ (reference sequence). The CDR3 has 15 residues. CDR3 protein: CANSLGDRVDSPLHF. DNA for the CDR3: TGTGCCAACAGCTTAGGGGACAGGGTTGATTCACCCCTCCACTTT.

A remark on this clonotype: The conserved closing phenylalanine or tryptophan is absent in this CDR3, likely reflecting a read error. The J gene is TRBJ2-1, the V gene TRBV29-1; 9 nucleotides match TRBD2. Germline CDR1 SQVTM, CDR2 ANQGSEA. The length of the CDR3 is 15 residues. CDR3 protein: CSVELGGRAKNEQFS. The DNA for the CDR3 is TGCAGTGTTGAACTTGGCGGGAGGGCCAAGAATGAGCAGTTCTCC.

On this clonotype: A read error is likely, as this CDR3 ends without the conserved phenylalanine or tryptophan. The V and J genes are TRBV7-8 and TRBJ2-6; D unclear. This CDR3 is built from 16 residues. The V gene's germline CDR1 is SGHVS and CDR2 FQNEAQ. Trimming left V 5 bases short and J 0 bases short, with 11 bases between. In nucleotides, the CDR3 is TGTGCCAGCAGCCGAGAACTCCACTCTGGGGCCAACGTCCTGACTTAC. The encoded protein is CASSRELHSGANVLTY.

Worth noting for this clonotype: The conserved phenylalanine or tryptophan normally closing the CDR3 is absent here, so this likely arose from a read error. The V gene is TRBV10-1, the J gene TRBJ1-4; TRBD1 aligns across 7 bases. The V gene's germline CDR1 is WNHNN and CDR2 SYGVQD (reference sequence). The CDR3 has 18 residues. V dropped 0 bases and J dropped 0; count of bases not matched to a gene: 7. The CDR3 sequence is CASSESDRQGATNEKLFI. DNA for the CDR3: TGCGCCAGCAGTGAGTCTGACAGGCAGGGGGCAACTAATGAAAAACTGTTTATT.

This clonotype appeared a few times. CDR3 residues: CSADRAIQPQHF. CDR3 DNA sequence: TGCAGTGCTGATAGGGCTATTCAGCCCCAGCATTTT. This rearrangement joins TRBV20-1 to TRBJ1-5, with D unresolved. Germline V CDR1 and CDR2: DFQATT, SNEGSKA (reference sequence). This CDR3 is built from 12 residues. Trimming removed 5 bases from V and 6 bases from J, with 11 bases in between.

The rearrangement joins TRBV20-1 to TRBJ1-1; the D gene is possibly TRBD1 (5 bases). V lost 0 bases and J 6 bases, leaving 11 bases between the germline ends. The CDR3 runs 13 residues. CDR1 and CDR2 from the germline V gene are DFQATT and SNEGSKA (reference sequence). The CDR3 DNA reads TGCAGTGCTAGAGAAGGGGCACGGGCTGAAGCTTTCTTT. Encoded protein: CSAREGARAEAFF.

Turning to this clonotype: Just one base apart from a much larger clone, this may be a read error. The chain employs TRBV7-9 and TRBJ1-4, with unresolved D. The CDR3 extends over 12 amino acids. Germline CDR1 is SEHNR and CDR2 is FQNEAQ (reference sequence). The CDR3 loop is CVSSFQAEKLFF. The CDR3 DNA follows: TGTGTCAGCAGCTTTCAGGCTGAAAAACTGTTTTTT. Combining the CDR3 with reference TRBV7-9 and TRBJ1-4 gives the whole variable domain DTGVSQNPRHKITKRGQNVTFRCDPISEHNRLYWYRQTLGQGPEFLTYFQNEAQLEKSRLLSDRFSAERPKGSFSTLEIQRTEQGDSAMYLCVSSFQAEKLFFGSGTQLSVL.

A single count supports this clonotype. No conserved phenylalanine or tryptophan ends this CDR3, so it is likely a read error. The chain has TRBV6-2 or TRBV6-3 and TRBJ2-1, with D perhaps assigned TRBD1 or TRBD2 (5 bases each). The CDR3 has 14 amino acids. The V gene's germline CDR1 is MNHEY and CDR2 SVGEGT. V lost 5 bases and J lost 5, with 13 bases in between. CDR3 bases: TGTGCCAGCAGTCCCCGGGACCGACACAATGAGCAGTTCGTT. The encoded protein is CASSPRDRHNEQFV.

In regard to this clonotype: The junction departs from germline at one end; a sequencing error may be responsible. This rearrangement joins TRBV20-1 to TRBJ2-3; 9 nucleotides align to TRBD2. CDR3 length: 15 residues. Germline CDR1 is DFQATT and CDR2 is SNEGSKA (reference sequence). CDR3 in DNA: TGCAGTGCTATAGATCTAGCGGGGAGCACAGATACGCTGTATTTT. It specifies CSAIDLAGSTDTLYF.

With regard to this clonotype: One end of the junction is discordant with germline, which a read error may explain. The V and J genes are TRBV29-1 and TRBJ2-7; D ambiguous. Germline assignment: CDR1 SQVTM and CDR2 ANQGSEA. The CDR3 sequence is 12 residues long. CDR3 sequence reads: CSVEVGSYEHYF. Written as DNA, the CDR3 is TGCAGTGTTGAAGTGGGATCCTACGAGCATTACTTC.

This clonotype appeared many times. This chain uses TRBV24-1 with TRBJ2-1; 16 nucleotides align to TRBD2. J gave up 6 bases and V 3 bases, and 4 bases lay outside the gene matches. The length of the CDR3 is 17 residues. Germline lookup yields CDR1 KGHDR and CDR2 SFDVKD. As DNA, the CDR3 is TGTGCCACCAGTGATCTGGGACTAGCGGGAGGGGGCAATGAGCAGTTCTTC. Encoded protein: CATSDLGLAGGGNEQFF.